Reported below is one T cell receptor (beta chain). The data stem from a study of blood T cell repertoires in COVID-19. On the study more broadly: Specimens from acute and convalescent COVID-19 originated in the United States, Italy and Spain. PBMCs, B-cell-depleted T cells, or T cells were the source of the cDNA or gDNA that made up the material.

Per the authors' pipeline: The assay estimated nucleated cells by amplifying reference gene primers. Some clones are missing from TCRdb's copy, which holds only in-frame ones; the method was immunoSEQ multiplex PCR. V and J calls and clone size are given by that table; D and trimming were obtained from the DNA. The data hold around 100,000 clones, with around 93% observed a single time. CDR3 length equals 14 residues. Germline lookup yields CDR1 MNHEY and CDR2 SVGEGT. The V end was cut by 2 bases, the J end by 5 bases, with 10 bases between. The rearrangement links TRBV6-2 or TRBV6-3 to TRBJ1-5; tentative D call: TRBD1 (6 bases). This receptor was taken from a human donor with active COVID-19. The donor label of this sample is uncertain. The sequenced sample was peripheral blood. CDR3 sequence: CASSYTGSYQPQHF. DNA for the CDR3: TGTGCCAGCAGTTACACAGGGTCTTATCAGCCCCAGCATTTT.